The 7 T cell receptor beta chains below come from one sample, sequenced in a study of blood T cell repertoires in COVID-19. Generated by immunoSEQ multiplex PCR, the TCRdb table keeps only in-frame clones and is missing some. The table shows about 230,000 clones, with approximately 80% occurring only once. Sample: peripheral blood. Receptors originate from a man aged 35 to 55 who had recovered from COVID-19.

The chain is built from TRBV6-6 and TRBJ1-2; possible D gene TRBD1, 6 bases. Germline V gene lookup returns CDR1 MNHNY and CDR2 SVGAGI (reference sequence). The CDR3 has 12 amino acids. Trimming removed 6 bases at V and 6 bases at J, with 11 bases between. The CDR3 region has the DNA TGTGCCAGCAGGGGAGGGGGGGATGGCTACACCTTC. This codes for CASRGGGDGYTF.

CDR3 in DNA: TGTGCCAGCAGCCGACTACTCAAGAGCCGCTCCGAGCAGTACTTC. This encodes CASSRLLKSRSEQYF. This chain uses TRBV11-3 with TRBJ2-7; a weak D match, TRBD2 (5 bases). Trimming cost V 5 bases and J 6 bases, with 20 bases left between them. The CDR3 extends over 15 amino acids. Germline V gene lookup returns CDR1 SGHNT and CDR2 YENEEA.

Only a few counts were recorded for this clone. This rearrangement joins TRBV11-2 to TRBJ2-1, with 9 positions matching TRBD1. Germline V gene sequence: CDR1 SGHAT, CDR2 FQNNGV. The V segment lost 2 bases and the J segment 16 bases; nucleotides outside the gene matches: 9. This CDR3 has 13 residues. Here the CDR3 reads CASSLQSRDRVFF. Written as DNA, the CDR3 is TGTGCCAGCAGCTTACAATCCCGGGACAGGGTTTTCTTC. The whole variable domain, remainder taken from reference TRBV11-2 and TRBJ2-1, is EAGVAQSPRYKIIEKRQSVAFWCNPISGHATLYWYQQILGQGPKLLIQFQNNGVVDDSQLPKDRFSAERLKGVDSTLKIQPAKLEDSAVYLCASSLQSRDRVFFGPGTRLTVL.

This clone is a singleton in its sample. This chain uses TRBV5-1 with TRBJ2-4; no clear D. The germline V gene has CDR1 SGHRS and CDR2 YFSETQ. The CDR3 contains 13 residues. Trimming shortened V by 0 bases and J by 8 bases, and 9 bases separated the two germline ends. CDR3 loop: CASSLASEDIQYF. The CDR3, as DNA: TGCGCCAGCAGCTTGGCGTCAGAGGACATTCAGTACTTC.

V is TRBV2 and J is TRBJ2-1, with 8 bases that match TRBD2. Germline V gives CDR1 SNHLY, CDR2 FYNNEI. The CDR3 spans 14 residues. With 6 bases clipped from V and 6 bases from J, the junction kept 7 bases outside the gene matches. This CDR3 is CASSSRGGFNEQFF. The CDR3 nucleotides are TGTGCCAGCAGCTCCCGGGGGGGGTTCAATGAGCAGTTCTTC.

The V call is TRBV6-5, the J call TRBJ1-6; D is possibly TRBD1 (5 bases). Trimming shortened V by 8 bases and J by 7 bases, and 9 bases separated the two germline ends. Germline V gives CDR1 MNHEY, CDR2 SVGAGI. CDR3 length: 12 amino acids. This CDR3 reads CASGYRNSPLHF. The CDR3 DNA reads TGTGCCAGCGGATACAGGAATTCACCCCTCCACTTT.

The chain uses TRBV14 and TRBJ2-3; 7 bases line up with TRBD2. V dropped 4 bases and J dropped 4; count of bases not matched to a gene: 8. The V gene's germline CDR1 is SGHDN and CDR2 FVKESK. The CDR3 runs to 15 residues. CDR3 region: CASSRSTGGADTQYF. Written as DNA, the CDR3 is TGTGCCAGCAGCCGATCGACGGGGGGTGCAGATACGCAGTATTTT.